The 18 T cell receptor beta chains given below trace back to one sample, sequenced in a study of cytomegalovirus exposure and HLA in healthy donors. PCR was performed using 60 Vbeta and 13 Jbeta primers. The data were produced by immunoSEQ multiplex PCR, yet TCRdb's version contains in-frame clones alone and is incomplete. In total, the table holds fewer than 45,000 clones. The source material was PBMCs. These receptors came from a middle-aged man in good health and CMV-seropositive.

The chain combines TRBV4-2 with TRBJ2-2; no reliable D call. The CDR3 is 13 amino acids. Trimming took 0 bases from V and 6 from J, leaving 5 bases between them. Germline V gives CDR1 LGHNA, CDR2 YNFKEQ. The CDR3 DNA reads as TGTGCCAGCAGCCAAGACTCGGCCGGGGAGCTGTTTTTT. Amino acids: CASSQDSAGELFF.

The chain links TRBV5-3 to TRBJ1-3; D perhaps matches TRBD1 (5 bases). TRBV5-3 is labeled an ORF, and its function is uncertain. V lost 3 bases and J 3 bases, leaving 13 bases between the germline ends. This CDR3 is 15 amino acids long. CDR3 residues: CARSYSGVNGNTIYF. CDR3 nucleotide sequence: TGTGCCAGAAGCTATTCGGGGGTTAATGGAAACACCATATATTTT.

The chain carries TRBV14 and TRBJ2-3, with 11 bases fitting TRBD2. This CDR3 region has 18 residues. V lost 5 bases, J lost 3 bases, and 13 bases stayed unmatched. Germline V gives CDR1 SGHDN, CDR2 FVKESK. CDR3 DNA: TGTGCCAGCAGCTCGATGGCTAGCGGGAGGCTTTTGACAGATACGCAGTATTTT. Translated: CASSSMASGRLLTDTQYF.

The chain is built from TRBV28 and TRBJ1-5; the D gene is possibly TRBD1 (6 bases). V gave up 3 bases and J gave up 7 bases, with 10 bases separating them. CDR3 length: 13 residues. CDR1 MDHEN and CDR2 SYDVKM come from the germline V gene. CDR3 bases: TGTGCCAGCAGTTTCCCACAGGGACAGCCCCAGCATTTT. It encodes CASSFPQGQPQHF.

This chain connects TRBV25-1 to TRBJ2-7; possible D gene TRBD1, 5 bases. This CDR3 contains 14 residues. Germline CDR1 MGHDK, CDR2 SYGVNS. Between the trimmed V and J ends, which lost 3 bases and 2 bases, there was a span of 11 bases. CDR3 region: CASSDPTGTYEQYF. As DNA, the CDR3 is TGTGCCAGCAGTGATCCAACAGGAACCTACGAGCAGTACTTC.

J is TRBJ2-7 and V is TRBV5-6; 7 positions agree with TRBD2. V dropped 4 bases and J dropped 7; count of bases not matched to a gene: 20. There are 17 residues in the CDR3. Germline V gene lookup returns CDR1 SGHDT and CDR2 YYEEEE. This CDR3 reads CASSLGGSGGSLREQYF. The CDR3 DNA reads as TGTGCCAGCAGCCTGGGAGGAAGCGGCGGGAGTCTGAGAGAGCAGTACTTC.

The chain combines TRBV7-9 with TRBJ2-5; 7 bases agree with TRBD2. The J call may be wrong; the DNA end is better matched by TRBJ2-7. From germline, CDR1 is SEHNR and CDR2 FQNEAQ (reference sequence). The CDR3 length is 15 residues. Here the CDR3 reads CASSPEPGGSPEQYF. In DNA form, the CDR3 reads TGTGCCAGCAGCCCCGAACCGGGGGGATCCCCCGAGCAGTACTTC.

V and J are TRBV7-9 and TRBJ2-2; D unresolved. The CDR3 is 11 amino acids. The V gene's germline CDR1 is SEHNR and CDR2 FQNEAQ (reference sequence). Trimming removed 7 bases from V and 7 bases from J, with 7 bases in between. The CDR3 reads CASNLSGELFF. CDR3 in DNA: TGTGCCAGCAACCTGAGCGGGGAGCTGTTTTTT. The entire variable domain, with the rest obtained from reference TRBV7-9 and TRBJ2-2, is as follows: DTGVSQNPRHKITKRGQNVTFRCDPISEHNRLYWYRQTLGQGPEFLTYFQNEAQLEKSRLLSDRFSAERPKGSFSTLEIQRTEQGDSAMYLCASNLSGELFFGEGSRLTVL.

This chain joins TRBV6-4 and TRBJ2-1, with 8 bases lining up with TRBD2. This CDR3 is 14 amino acids long. The V segment lost 2 bases and the J segment 8 bases; nucleotides outside the gene matches: 5. CDR1 is MRHNA, CDR2 SNTAGT, per germline. The CDR3 protein is CASSDRGGVDEQFF. The CDR3 bases are TGTGCCAGCAGTGACCGGGGGGGGGTCGATGAGCAGTTCTTC.

The CDR3, as DNA: TGCGCCAGCAGCTTGAGGACAGGGCTCGACGAGCAGTACTTC. Its protein product is CASSLRTGLDEQYF. The chain recombines TRBV5-1 with TRBJ2-7; 8 bases agree with TRBD1. Losses at the gene ends were 1 base for V and 5 bases for J; bases not matched to a gene: 5. Germline V gene data show CDR1 as SGHRS and CDR2 as YFSETQ. CDR3 length: 14 residues. The entire variable domain, with the rest obtained from reference TRBV5-1 and TRBJ2-7, is as follows: KAGVTQTPRYLIKTRGQQVTLSCSPISGHRSVSWYQQTPGQGLQFLFEYFSETQRNKGNFPGRFSGRQFSNSRSEMNVSTLELGDSALYLCASSLRTGLDEQYFGPGTRLTVT.

The chain employs TRBV5-1 and TRBJ2-5; 10 nucleotides line up with TRBD1. The ends lost 6 bases at V and 3 bases at J; junction bases unmatched: 5. CDR1 SGHRS and CDR2 YFSETQ come from the germline V gene. The CDR3 consists of 14 residues. The CDR3 is CASTSGTGEETQYF. DNA of the CDR3: TGCGCCAGCACCTCCGGGACAGGGGAAGAGACCCAGTACTTC.

The rearrangement uses TRBV25-1 and TRBJ1-5, with TRBD1 matching 10 bases. The CDR3 contains 14 residues. From germline, CDR1 is MGHDK and CDR2 SYGVNS. The junction had 6 bases not matched to a gene; V was cut back by 8 bases and J by 5 bases. This chain's CDR3 is CASRGQGSHQPQHF. CDR3 coding DNA: TGTGCCAGCCGGGGACAGGGGAGCCATCAGCCCCAGCATTTT.

The chain uses TRBV4-1 and TRBJ2-3, with 12 bases identical to TRBD2. V was clipped by 4 bases and J by 8 bases; unmatched bases: 7. Germline V gene data show CDR1 as MGHRA and CDR2 as YSYEKL. This CDR3 contains 15 residues. In nucleotides, the CDR3 is TGCGCCAGCAGCCGCCGACTAGCGGGAGAGAGTACGCAGTATTTT. This translates into CASSRRLAGESTQYF.

V gene TRBV19 combines with J gene TRBJ1-2; D ambiguous. The germline V gene has CDR1 LNHDA and CDR2 SQIVND (reference sequence). V was pared by 10 bases and J by 3 bases, with 18 bases between. The length of the CDR3 is 14 residues. This CDR3 is CATQTKVGYYGYTF. CDR3 nucleotide sequence: TGTGCCACACAGACTAAGGTTGGATACTATGGCTACACCTTC.

This sequence joins TRBV7-8 and TRBJ2-7, with 8 nucleotides matching TRBD1. The CDR3 runs to 14 residues. V gave up 5 bases and J gave up 9 bases; unmatched junction bases: 12. Germline loops: CDR1 SGHVS, CDR2 FQNEAQ. The CDR3 DNA reads TGTGCCAGCAGCGTTCGGGACAGGTCCTATGCGCAGTACTTC. Its translation is CASSVRDRSYAQYF.

The J gene is TRBJ1-5, the V gene TRBV27; 9 nucleotides line up with TRBD1. The germline gives CDR1 MNHEY, CDR2 SMNVEV (reference sequence). The CDR3 is 14 amino acids. The ends lost 6 bases at V and 6 bases at J; junction bases unmatched: 6. The CDR3 protein is CASSPDRGVQPQHF. The CDR3 nucleotides are TGTGCCAGCAGCCCAGACAGGGGGGTTCAGCCCCAGCATTTT.

The CDR3 bases are TGCGCCAGCAGCATACAGACAGGCCCCAATGAGCAGTTCTTC. Protein sequence: CASSIQTGPNEQFF. The chain employs TRBV4-3 and TRBJ2-1; D is possibly TRBD1 (6 bases). This CDR3 is built from 14 residues. The germline V gene encodes CDR1 LGHNA and CDR2 YSLEER. Trimming removed 5 bases at V and 6 bases at J, with 14 bases between.

About this clone itself: The same CDR3 can be traced to other DNA sequences in this sample. The chain employs TRBV2 and TRBJ1-1; weak D call: TRBD1 (5 bases). Trimming removed 4 bases from V and 2 bases from J, with 8 bases in between. The CDR3 length is 13 residues. Germline V gene sequence: CDR1 SNHLY, CDR2 FYNNEI. The CDR3: CASSGQGNTEAFF. The CDR3 coding sequence is TGTGCCAGCAGTGGGCAGGGAAACACTGAAGCTTTCTTT.